This TCR beta chain originates from a study of CD8+ T cells in alopecia areata. Findings and caveats of the study: Normal skin's resident alphabeta T cells are sequenced alongside lesional scalp T cells.

For this clone: Antigen unknown.

The CDR3 covers 14 residues. Germline CDR1 reads GTSNPN; CDR2 reads SVGIG (reference sequence). Trimming took off 1 base at V and 3 bases at J, with 12 bases between the two ends. Sample treatment: oral pan-JAK inhibitor, 5-10 mg twice daily. Samples from alopecia areata patients were lesional scalp punch biopsies and peripheral blood. RNA, once extracted, was reverse transcribed into cDNA for use as the sequencing template. Clones were sequenced by immunoSEQ multiplex PCR, and TCRdb holds only the in-frame ones, with some missing. The sample contains 70,000 or so clones, over 25% of which appear only once.

The chain is built from TRBV30 and TRBJ1-2, with D perhaps TRBD1 (6 bases). This sequence was found in a human donor with alopecia areata. This sample comprised CD8+ T cells sorted from blood, obtained at week 4, from a patient treated with tofacitinib. The DNA of the CDR3 is TGTGCCTGGAGTGCCACAGGGTACGACTATGGCTACACCTTC. This sequence encodes CAWSATGYDYGYTF.